This TCR beta chain was sequenced in a study of CD8 T cells in ankylosing spondylitis. Overall study results and limits: Characteristic of ankylosing spondylitis blood, it appeared, was a TCR beta motif comprising eight highly homologous variants.

This clonotype was picked up a small number of times. Its antigen is unknown. V gave up 6 bases and J gave up 3 bases; unmatched junction bases: 10. CDR3 length: 17 residues. TCRdb reanalysed the 5' RACE reads using MiXCR and keeps one entry per CDR3 protein. The sample includes over 200,000 distinct CDR3 sequences, about 17% of them seen just once. The chain carries TRBV23-1 and TRBJ2-3; 12 bases match TRBD2. TRBV23-1 is an ORF, and what it does is uncertain. What was sequenced was blood, either unsorted or a sorted T cell fraction (not recorded which). The clonotype originates from a male donor with ankylosing spondylitis. CDR3 coding DNA: TGCGCCAGCAGACACAATACCGGGACTAGCGGGACAGATACGCAGTATTTT. It specifies CASRHNTGTSGTDTQYF.